This entry lists 2 T cell receptor beta chains sequenced from one sample in a study of CD8 T cells in ankylosing spondylitis. Study-wide points: Blood from ankylosing spondylitis patients appeared to carry a characteristic roughly eight-variant TCR beta motif.

For these receptors, no antigen is known. TCRdb analysed the 5' RACE reads with MiXCR anew, one entry per CDR3 protein. Of some 800,000 distinct CDR3 sequences in the sample, roughly 12% are singletons; the top ten hold about 0.5%. Material for sequencing was blood, either unsorted or a sorted T cell fraction (not recorded which). These receptors were obtained from a male donor with ankylosing spondylitis.

The table lists this clonotype with a few counts. The V gene is TRBV20-1, the J gene TRBJ2-4; 7 positions match TRBD1. Germline V CDR1 and CDR2: DFQATT, SNEGSKA (reference sequence). V was clipped by 0 bases and J by 5 bases; unmatched bases: 10. The CDR3 spans 16 residues. The CDR3 DNA reads as TGCAGTGCTAGAGATTGGGGTGGGCAGGGGGAAAACATTCAGTACTTC. It specifies CSARDWGGQGENIQYF.

This rearrangement joins TRBV29-1 to TRBJ1-1; 7 bases are a match to TRBD1. Germline V gives CDR1 SQVTM, CDR2 ANQGSEA. The CDR3 runs to 12 residues. CDR3 protein: CSCVTGSDEAFF. CDR3 bases: TGCAGTTGTGTGACAGGGTCGGATGAAGCTTTCTTT. The full variable domain, rest sourced from reference TRBV29-1 and TRBJ1-1, is SAVISQKPSRDICQRGTSLTIQCQVDSQVTMMFWYRQQPGQSLTLIATANQGSEATYESGFVIDKFPISRPNLTFSTLTVSNMSPEDSSIYLCSCVTGSDEAFFGQGTRLTVV.